This paragraph reports one TCR beta chain. The data were obtained in a study of shared clonotypes between healthy human individuals. Only CD45RO-negative cells positively selected for CCR7 counted as naive CD8 cells, so terminally differentiated effector memory CD45RA+ cells were excluded. The method was immunoSEQ multiplex PCR; TCRdb's version includes in-frame clones alone and lacks a portion of them. Among about 580,000 clones, nearly 98% were seen once, and the ten largest hold approximately 0.3%. V was pared by 2 bases and J by 0 bases, with 8 bases between. The V gene's germline CDR1 is MNHNS and CDR2 SASEGT. The CDR3 covers 14 residues.

The TCR originated in a man in his thirties or forties in good health. The chain combines TRBV6-1 with TRBJ2-7; weak D call: TRBD1 (6 bases). The sample was naive CD8+ T cells sorted from blood. The CDR3 protein is CASSESGASYEQYF. The CDR3, as DNA: TGTGCCAGCAGTGAATCAGGGGCCTCCTACGAGCAGTACTTC.